The 14 T cell receptor beta chains reported below all come from one sample, sequenced in a study of shared T cell receptors in the human thymus. Produced via immunoSEQ multiplex PCR; TCRdb's table is partial and in-frame only. This sample carries some 660,000 clones, about 89% of them seen once, and the ten largest clones take 0.0094%. This sample was also put to use in a study of human thymus T cells.

The sequenced sample was thymocytes. These receptors came from a boy less than two years old with a congenital heart defect.

The V call is TRBV5-1, the J call TRBJ2-1, with a tentative D call TRBD2 (5 bases). The CDR3 consists of 16 residues. With 4 bases removed from V and 5 bases from J, the gap between germline ends came to 19 bases. Germline V lookup: CDR1 SGHRS, CDR2 YFSETQ. CDR3 region: CASSAGRGKVNNEQFF. CDR3 coding DNA: TGCGCCAGCAGCGCTGGACGAGGGAAGGTAAACAATGAGCAGTTCTTC.

V and J are TRBV7-2 and TRBJ1-2, with D perhaps matching TRBD1 (6 bases). The CDR3 loop spans 12 amino acids. V lost 6 bases to trimming and J lost 7 bases, with 12 bases between them. The V gene's germline CDR1 is SGHTA and CDR2 FQGNSA. The CDR3 loop reads CASSRRGGGYTF. The CDR3 nucleotides are TGTGCCAGCAGTCGGAGGGGGGGTGGCTACACCTTC. Variable domain in full (rest from reference TRBV7-2 and TRBJ1-2): GAGVSQSPSNKVTEKGKDVELRCDPISGHTALYWYRQSLGQGLEFLIYFQGNSAPDKSGLPSDRFSAERTGGSVSTLTIQRTQQEDSAVYLCASSRRGGGYTFGSGTRLTVV.

The count of this clone is one. This chain links TRBV2 with TRBJ2-7, with D possibly being TRBD2 (6 bases). From germline, CDR1 is SNHLY and CDR2 FYNNEI. The CDR3 covers 14 residues. V lost 6 bases to trimming and J lost 4 bases, with 16 bases between them. CDR3 loop: CASRAGTAFYEQYF. The CDR3 bases are TGTGCCAGCAGGGCCGGGACTGCATTTTACGAGCAGTACTTC.

This chain connects TRBV18 to TRBJ2-7, with D possibly TRBD1 on 6 matching bases. This CDR3 region has 13 residues. V was cut by 4 bases and J by 1 base, with 8 bases left in between. Germline assignment: CDR1 KGHSH and CDR2 LQKENI. The CDR3 DNA reads TGTGCCAGCTCACTGGACAGATCCTACGAGCAGTACTTC. It yields the protein CASSLDRSYEQYF.

The sample holds a few counts of this clone. The CDR3 sequence is CASSPRGLAGGSYNEQFF. The CDR3 DNA reads TGCGCCAGCAGTCCCCGGGGACTAGCGGGAGGTTCCTACAATGAGCAGTTCTTC. The chain carries TRBV10-1 and TRBJ2-1; TRBD2 matches at 15 bases. The germline CDR1 and CDR2 sequences are WNHNN and SYGVQD (reference sequence). This CDR3 has 18 residues. Trimming at V came to 5 bases and at J to 1 base, leaving 6 bases not matched to a gene.

The V and J genes are TRBV28 and TRBJ2-7, with TRBD1 matching over 8 bases. From germline, CDR1 is MDHEN and CDR2 SYDVKM. This CDR3 is 18 amino acids long. Trimming cost V 2 bases and J 2 bases; bases outside gene matches: 14. As DNA, the CDR3 is TGTGCCAGCAGTTTAGTGAGAAGGCCGGACAGGGTCCCCTACGAGCAGTACTTC. Its protein product is CASSLVRRPDRVPYEQYF.

The CDR3 DNA is TGCGCCAGCAGCCCCAATGTTAGGGACTTTTTTTTCGAGCAGTACTTC. It codes for CASSPNVRDFFFEQYF. The V call is TRBV4-3, the J call TRBJ2-7, with D perhaps TRBD2 (6 bases). V was clipped by 4 bases and J by 6 bases, with 22 bases between them. This CDR3 spans 16 amino acids. Germline V gene sequence: CDR1 LGHNA, CDR2 YSLEER.

This sequence joins TRBV29-1 and TRBJ2-5, with a weak D call TRBD2 (5 bases). Trimming stripped 6 bases from V and 0 bases from J, with 8 bases between. The CDR3 covers 12 residues. Germline CDR1 SQVTM, CDR2 ANQGSEA. Written as DNA, the CDR3 is TGCAGCGTACAAGCGGACCAAGAGACCCAGTACTTC. This encodes CSVQADQETQYF.

In its sample, this clone was seen once. The chain is built from TRBV28 and TRBJ1-2; unclear D gene. The V gene's germline CDR1 is MDHEN and CDR2 SYDVKM. V shed 4 bases and J shed 6 bases, with 15 bases lying between them. CDR3 length equals 14 residues. The chain's CDR3 is CASSWAPTLNGYTF. The DNA of the CDR3 is TGTGCCAGCAGTTGGGCCCCGACGCTAAATGGCTACACCTTC.

The genes are TRBV12-5 and TRBJ2-2, with 8 bases matching TRBD1. V was pared by 1 base and J by 7 bases, with 8 bases of the junction left unmatched. The CDR3 is 16 residues long. From germline, CDR1 is LGHNT and CDR2 FRNRAP. This chain's CDR3 is CASGLETTGAGGELFF. The DNA of the CDR3 is TGTGCTAGTGGTTTGGAGACGACAGGGGCCGGCGGGGAGCTGTTTTTT.

V gene TRBV28 combines with J gene TRBJ1-2; D is undetermined. CDR1 is MDHEN and CDR2 is SYDVKM in the germline V gene. Trimming left V 6 bases short and J 0 bases short, with 11 bases between. The CDR3 contains 14 residues. CDR3 loop: CASRVIAANYGYTF. CDR3 nucleotides: TGTGCCAGCAGGGTGATAGCTGCTAACTATGGCTACACCTTC.

This chain joins TRBV9 and TRBJ1-4; 7 bases are a match to TRBD1. V trimming: 0 bases; J trimming: 7 bases; junction bases outside the gene matches: 18. The germline CDR1 and CDR2 sequences are SGDLS and YYNGEE. The CDR3 totals 19 residues. In DNA, the CDR3 is TGTGCCAGCAGCGTAGGCACGGGACAGCGAAAAAAGAAAATTGAAAAACTGTTTTTT. This codes for CASSVGTGQRKKKIEKLFF. The full variable domain, its missing parts supplied by reference TRBV9 and TRBJ1-4, is DSGVTQTPKHLITATGQRVTLRCSPRSGDLSVYWYQQSLDQGLQFLIQYYNGEERAKGNILERFSAQQFPDLHSELNLSSLELGDSALYFCASSVGTGQRKKKIEKLFFGSGTQLSVL.

This chain connects TRBV9 to TRBJ1-3; possible D gene TRBD1, 5 bases. In germline, CDR1 is SGDLS, CDR2 YYNGEE. With 3 bases removed from V and 4 bases from J, the gap between germline ends came to 17 bases. CDR3 length: 16 residues. The CDR3 bases are TGTGCCAGCAGCGCGAAACAGGTCCTTTGGGGAAACACCATATATTTT. Translating it yields CASSAKQVLWGNTIYF.

CDR3 in DNA: TGTGCCAGCAGCCAGACAGTCACCACTGAAGCTTTCTTT. Its translation: CASSQTVTTEAFF. The chain carries TRBV7-2 and TRBJ1-1, with TRBD1 as a possible D gene (5 bases). Trimming removed 5 bases from V and 4 bases from J, with 11 bases in between. There are 13 residues in the CDR3. Germline V CDR1 and CDR2: SGHTA, FQGNSA.